Listed here are 30 T cell receptor beta chains from one sample, sequenced in a study of CD8 T cells in Susac syndrome. Random-hexamer reverse transcription was applied to roughly 0.5 to 1 ug RNA. TCRdb re-called the immunoSEQ multiplex PCR reads through MiXCR, storing one row per CDR3 protein. The sample has tens of thousands of distinct CDR3 sequences; roughly nine tenths are singletons. Material: CD8+ T cells from PBMCs. These receptors all come from a human donor with multiple sclerosis.

V gene TRBV9 combines with J gene TRBJ2-3, with TRBD1 identical over 8 bases. This CDR3 has 15 amino acids. V shed 4 bases, J shed 3 bases, and the junction held 7 bases outside the gene matches. Germline-derived CDR1 and CDR2 are SGDLS and YYNGEE. DNA for the CDR3: TGTGCCAGCAGCCCGACAGGGGATAGAACAGATACGCAGTATTTT. The encoded protein is CASSPTGDRTDTQYF.

The J gene is TRBJ2-7, the V gene TRBV6-1; the D gene is possibly TRBD2 (5 bases). The CDR3 is 12 residues long. The V end lost 5 bases, the J end lost 9 bases, and 14 bases lay between the germline ends. The germline V gene has CDR1 MNHNS and CDR2 SASEGT. The DNA for the CDR3 is TGTGCCAGCAGTCATGACATTGGGAGGCAGTACTTC. Translating it yields CASSHDIGRQYF.

The CDR3 protein is CASSRTGVSTEAFF. CDR3 bases: TGTGCCAGCAGCCGGACAGGGGTAAGCACTGAAGCTTTCTTT. This chain connects TRBV6-5 to TRBJ1-1; 9 nucleotides align to TRBD1. With 6 bases clipped from V and 4 bases from J, the junction kept 6 bases outside the gene matches. The CDR3 length is 14 residues. Germline V gene lookup returns CDR1 MNHEY and CDR2 SVGAGI.

The chain is built from TRBV27 and TRBJ2-7; 10 nucleotides line up with TRBD1. J gave up 3 bases and V 3 bases, and 5 bases lay outside the gene matches. The V gene's germline CDR1 is MNHEY and CDR2 SMNVEV (reference sequence). This CDR3 has 15 amino acids. CDR3 amino acids: CASSFGTGEFYEQYF. The DNA for the CDR3 is TGTGCCAGCAGTTTCGGGACAGGGGAGTTCTACGAGCAGTACTTC.

The chain has TRBV28 and TRBJ2-2; unclear D gene. The V gene lost 6 bases and the J gene lost 7 bases, with 9 bases spanning the gap. The CDR3 consists of 12 residues. Germline-derived CDR1 and CDR2 are MDHEN and SYDVKM. CDR3 protein: CASSLPGGELFF. CDR3 coding DNA: TGTGCCAGCAGCCTCCCAGGCGGGGAGCTGTTTTTT.

This sequence joins TRBV4-3 and TRBJ2-2; TRBD1 matches 7 bases. Germline CDR1 reads LGHNA; CDR2 reads YSLEER. This CDR3 region has 19 residues. J gave up 1 base and V 1 base, and 12 bases lay outside the gene matches. The CDR3 reads CASSQAGTEVIRNTGELFF. The CDR3 DNA sequence: TGCGCCAGCAGCCAAGCCGGGACAGAAGTAATCAGGAACACCGGGGAGCTGTTTTTT.

The chain uses TRBV19 and TRBJ1-5, with TRBD1 identical over 8 bases. J was trimmed by 2 bases and V by 7 bases; bases with no gene match: 7. The CDR3 extends over 15 amino acids. Germline CDR1 and CDR2: LNHDA and SQIVND (reference sequence). In DNA form, the CDR3 reads TGTGCCAGTACCTCGACAGGGGCGGGCAATCAGCCCCAGCATTTT. Translated, it gives CASTSTGAGNQPQHF. The full variable domain, its missing parts supplied by reference TRBV19 and TRBJ1-5, is DGGITQSPKYLFRKEGQNVTLSCEQNLNHDAMYWYRQDPGQGLRLIYYSQIVNDFQKGDIAEGYSVSREKKESFPLTVTSAQKNPTAFYLCASTSTGAGNQPQHFGDGTRLSIL.

The chain joins TRBV28 to TRBJ2-3, with 11 bases identical to TRBD2. The CDR3 spans 18 residues. V gave up 1 base and J gave up 0 bases; unmatched junction bases: 6. Per the germline V gene, CDR1 is MDHEN and CDR2 is SYDVKM. CDR3 loop: CASSLSPTSGTSTDTQYF. The CDR3 DNA reads as TGTGCCAGCAGTTTATCCCCGACTAGCGGGACCAGCACAGATACGCAGTATTTT. The whole variable domain, remainder taken from reference TRBV28 and TRBJ2-3, is DVKVTQSSRYLVKRTGEKVFLECVQDMDHENMFWYRQDPGLGLRLIYFSYDVKMKEKGDIPEGYSVSREKKERFSLILESASTNQTSMYLCASSLSPTSGTSTDTQYFGPGTRLTVL.

CDR3 residues: CASSLWVQNEQFF. CDR3 DNA sequence: TGTGCCAGCAGTTTATGGGTCCAGAATGAGCAGTTCTTC. The V and J genes are TRBV27 and TRBJ2-1, with no clear D. Germline values: CDR1 MNHEY, CDR2 SMNVEV (reference sequence). The CDR3 contains 13 residues. Trimming removed 1 base from V and 7 bases from J, with 8 bases in between.

Only a few counts were recorded for this clonotype. CDR3 DNA sequence: TGTGCCAGCAGCTCCCGGGCAGATACGCAGTATTTT. Translation: CASSSRADTQYF. The chain carries TRBV11-2 and TRBJ2-3; D unresolved. V lost 4 bases and J lost 4, with 6 bases in between. The CDR3 runs 12 residues. Per the germline V gene, CDR1 is SGHAT and CDR2 is FQNNGV.

The rearrangement links TRBV29-1 to TRBJ1-3, with no clear D. V was pared by 1 base and J by 0 bases, with 13 bases between. Looked up from germline, CDR1 is SQVTM and CDR2 is ANQGSEA. The CDR3 consists of 16 residues. This chain's CDR3 is CSVEAEGTSSGNTIYF. Here the CDR3 DNA reads TGCAGCGTTGAAGCGGAGGGTACGAGCTCTGGAAACACCATATATTTT.

This sequence joins TRBV12-3 or TRBV12-4 and TRBJ2-3; D is undetermined. CDR3 size: 15 residues. The V and J ends lost 4 bases and 0 bases respectively, with 11 bases between them. CDR3 DNA sequence: TGTGCCAGCAGTTCAACTGGCGGAAGCACAGATACGCAGTATTTT. Protein sequence: CASSSTGGSTDTQYF.

The gene calls are TRBV6-6 and TRBJ2-7; TRBD2 matches 11 bases. CDR3 length equals 14 residues. Germline loops: CDR1 MNHNY, CDR2 SVGAGI (reference sequence). V dropped 7 bases and J dropped 5; count of bases not matched to a gene: 7. CDR3: CASTLAGGPDEQYF. CDR3 sequence (DNA): TGTGCCAGCACATTAGCGGGAGGGCCTGACGAGCAGTACTTC.

The V call is TRBV11-3, the J call TRBJ1-1, with 7 bases matching TRBD1. V lost 1 base to trimming and J lost 4 bases; unmatched junction nucleotides: 0. Germline V gene sequence: CDR1 SGHNT, CDR2 YENEEA. The CDR3 length is 13 residues. Here the CDR3 DNA reads TGTGCCAGCAGCTTAGGGACAGGCACTGAAGCTTTCTTT. This gives the protein CASSLGTGTEAFF.

The CDR3 spells CASSIRGDASLEEQYF. The CDR3 bases are TGTGCCAGTAGTATACGAGGAGACGCGTCTTTGGAAGAGCAGTACTTC. This chain links TRBV19 with TRBJ2-7; D gene unclear. CDR3 length: 16 residues. V was shortened by 2 bases and J by 7 bases, with 21 bases between the two germline ends. The germline gives CDR1 LNHDA, CDR2 SQIVND (reference sequence). The variable domain in full, with the rest retrieved from reference TRBV19 and TRBJ2-7, is DGGITQSPKYLFRKEGQNVTLSCEQNLNHDAMYWYRQDPGQGLRLIYYSQIVNDFQKGDIAEGYSVSREKKESFPLTVTSAQKNPTAFYLCASSIRGDASLEEQYFGPGTRLTVT.

The chain carries TRBV27 and TRBJ1-3, with a tentative D call TRBD1 (5 bases). V lost 6 bases and J 4 bases, leaving 13 bases between the germline ends. Germline V gene data show CDR1 as MNHEY and CDR2 as SMNVEV (reference sequence). The CDR3 has 14 amino acids. CDR3 coding DNA: TGTGCCAGCAGCCCCGGGGCAGGGGGAAACACCATATATTTT. This gives the protein CASSPGAGGNTIYF.

Written as DNA, the CDR3 is TGTGCCAGCAGTTATGGGCGGGAAACAGATACGCAGTATTTT. It is translated as CASSYGRETDTQYF. The rearrangement joins TRBV6-5 to TRBJ2-3, with D maybe TRBD2 (6 bases). The CDR3 extends over 14 amino acids. Germline CDR1 is MNHEY and CDR2 is SVGAGI. V gave up 3 bases and J gave up 3 bases, with 10 bases separating them.

The chain links TRBV7-6 to TRBJ1-5; TRBD1 matches at 11 bases. Unmatched junction bases numbered 4, after V lost 5 bases and J lost 4 bases. From germline, CDR1 is SGHVS and CDR2 FNYEAQ. CDR3 length: 15 amino acids. The CDR3 reads CASSLDRGQNQPQHF. The CDR3 nucleotides read TGTGCCAGCAGCCTGGACAGGGGGCAGAATCAGCCCCAGCATTTT.

J is TRBJ2-5 and V is TRBV5-1; the D gene is possibly TRBD1 (6 bases). This CDR3 region has 15 residues. Germline CDR1 is SGHRS and CDR2 is YFSETQ. Trimming took 3 bases from V and 2 from J, leaving 14 bases between them. The CDR3 DNA sequence: TGCGCCAGCAGCTGGGGGCAGACAAGTCAAGAGACCCAGTACTTC. Its translation is CASSWGQTSQETQYF.

The rearrangement links TRBV28 to TRBJ2-5; TRBD2 aligns across 11 bases. This CDR3 has 17 residues. The germline CDR1 and CDR2 sequences are MDHEN and SYDVKM. Trimming removed 6 bases from V and 0 bases from J; junction bases left unmatched: 9. CDR3 coding DNA: TGTGCCAGCAGCCAAAGGACTAGCGGGTACTACCAAGAGACCCAGTACTTC. It yields the protein CASSQRTSGYYQETQYF.

V is TRBV3-1 and J is TRBJ2-1, with a tentative D call TRBD2 (6 bases). V was cut by 6 bases and J by 3 bases, with 21 bases left in between. This CDR3 region has 17 residues. Per germline, CDR1 LGHDT and CDR2 YNNKEL (reference sequence). The CDR3 sequence: CASRAGRDPRIYNEQFF. The CDR3 DNA reads TGTGCCAGCAGGGCCGGGCGGGACCCGAGAATCTACAATGAGCAGTTCTTC.

The chain is built from TRBV5-4 and TRBJ2-2; D uncertain. Trimming took 0 bases from V and 3 from J, leaving 6 bases between them. Germline-derived CDR1 and CDR2 are SGHNT and YYREEE (reference sequence). This CDR3 comprises 14 residues. The CDR3: CASSLAEHTGELFF. CDR3 DNA sequence: TGTGCCAGCAGCTTGGCAGAACACACCGGGGAGCTGTTTTTT.

This clonotype has only one observation. The rearrangement uses TRBV12-5 and TRBJ2-5; a possible D gene is TRBD2 (7 bases). The CDR3 extends over 14 amino acids. Germline V gene lookup returns CDR1 LGHNT and CDR2 FRNRAP. V gave up 3 bases and J gave up 4 bases, with 12 bases separating them. CDR3 sequence: CASGLQGGGETQYF. The CDR3, as DNA: TGTGCTAGTGGTTTACAGGGAGGGGGAGAGACCCAGTACTTC.

The chain recombines TRBV11-2 with TRBJ2-1, with a possible D match to TRBD2 (6 bases). Per the germline V gene, CDR1 is SGHAT and CDR2 is FQNNGV. V was trimmed by 2 bases and J by 6 bases, leaving 26 bases between them. There are 19 residues in the CDR3. In DNA form, the CDR3 reads TGTGCCAGCAGCTTAATCGAGCCGGGGGTCGGGAGAATCCCCAATGAGCAGTTCTTC. It encodes CASSLIEPGVGRIPNEQFF.

This sequence joins TRBV12-3 or TRBV12-4 and TRBJ1-2, with no clear D. This CDR3 region has 12 residues. Trimming took off 6 bases at V and 4 bases at J, with 9 bases between the two ends. CDR3 bases: TGTGCCAGCAGAGTAGGGTCCTATGGCTACACCTTC. Amino acid sequence: CASRVGSYGYTF.

This sequence joins TRBV30 and TRBJ1-1; D gene unclear. Trimming left V 0 bases short and J 0 bases short, with 5 bases between. There are 13 residues in the CDR3. CDR1 and CDR2 (germline): GTSNPN, SVGIG (reference sequence). The CDR3 bases are TGTGCCTGGAGTGTCGGGGTGAACACTGAAGCTTTCTTT. The encoded protein is CAWSVGVNTEAFF.

CDR3 protein: CSVAGTGGNEQYF. CDR3 in DNA: TGCAGCGTAGCCGGGACAGGGGGCAACGAGCAGTACTTC. The chain has TRBV29-1 and TRBJ2-7, with 12 bases identical to TRBD1. This CDR3 spans 13 amino acids. Trimming cost V 6 bases and J 5 bases; bases outside gene matches: 5. The germline V gene has CDR1 SQVTM and CDR2 ANQGSEA.

The chain couples TRBV20-1 to TRBJ1-1; D not certain. The germline V gene has CDR1 DFQATT and CDR2 SNEGSKA (reference sequence). V was pared by 0 bases and J by 1 base, with 12 bases between. CDR3 length equals 15 residues. The CDR3 is CSARDPEHPNTEAFF. The CDR3 region has the DNA TGCAGTGCTAGAGATCCGGAGCACCCGAACACTGAAGCTTTCTTT.

The chain carries TRBV13 and TRBJ1-1; D is undetermined. Trimming took 5 bases from V and 0 from J, leaving 7 bases between them. CDR1 and CDR2 (germline): PRHDT, FYEKMQ (reference sequence). The CDR3 has 13 residues. The CDR3 reads CASSPDLNTEAFF. The DNA of the CDR3 is TGTGCCAGCAGCCCTGACCTGAACACTGAAGCTTTCTTT.

This sequence joins TRBV28 and TRBJ2-1; unclear D gene. V shed 7 bases and J shed 0 bases, with 10 bases lying between them. This CDR3 has 14 amino acids. Germline lookup yields CDR1 MDHEN and CDR2 SYDVKM. CDR3 region: CASTPENSYNEQFF. For the CDR3, the DNA is TGTGCCAGCACCCCAGAAAACTCCTACAATGAGCAGTTCTTC.